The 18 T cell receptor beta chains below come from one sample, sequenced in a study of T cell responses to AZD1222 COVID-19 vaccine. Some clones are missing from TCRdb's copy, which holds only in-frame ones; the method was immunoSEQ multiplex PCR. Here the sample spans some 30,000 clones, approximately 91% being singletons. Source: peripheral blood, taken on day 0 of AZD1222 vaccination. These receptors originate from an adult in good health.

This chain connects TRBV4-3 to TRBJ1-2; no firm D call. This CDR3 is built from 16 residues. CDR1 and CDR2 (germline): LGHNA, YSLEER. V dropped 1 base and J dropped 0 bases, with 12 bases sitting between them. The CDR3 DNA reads TGCGCCAGCAGCCAAGCCTCGACGGCAGCTAACTATGGCTACACCTTC. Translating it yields CASSQASTAANYGYTF.

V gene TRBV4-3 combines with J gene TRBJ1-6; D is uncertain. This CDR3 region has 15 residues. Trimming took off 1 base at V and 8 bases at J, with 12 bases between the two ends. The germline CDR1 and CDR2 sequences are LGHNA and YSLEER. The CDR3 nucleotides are TGCGCCAGCAGCCAAGTCGCAAGTAAGGATTCACCCCTCCACTTT. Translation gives CASSQVASKDSPLHF.

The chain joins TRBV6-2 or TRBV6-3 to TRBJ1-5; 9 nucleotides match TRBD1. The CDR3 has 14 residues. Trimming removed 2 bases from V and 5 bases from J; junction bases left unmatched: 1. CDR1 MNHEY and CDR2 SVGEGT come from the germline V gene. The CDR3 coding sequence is TGTGCCAGCAGTTACGGGACAGGGCATCAGCCCCAGCATTTT. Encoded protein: CASSYGTGHQPQHF.

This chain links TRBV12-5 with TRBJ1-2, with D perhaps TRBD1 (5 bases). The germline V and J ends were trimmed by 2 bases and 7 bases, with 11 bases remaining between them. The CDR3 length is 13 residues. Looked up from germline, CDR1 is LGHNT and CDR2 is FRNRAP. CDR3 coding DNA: TGTGCTAGTGGTTTGCGACAGTCGGGTGGCTACACCTTC. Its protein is CASGLRQSGGYTF.

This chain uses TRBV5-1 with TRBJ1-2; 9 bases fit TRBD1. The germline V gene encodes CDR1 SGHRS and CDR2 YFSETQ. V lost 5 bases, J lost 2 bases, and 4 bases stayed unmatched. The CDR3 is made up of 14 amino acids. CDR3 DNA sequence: TGCGCCAGCAGGGGCGGACAGGGGAACTATGGCTACACCTTC. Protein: CASRGGQGNYGYTF.

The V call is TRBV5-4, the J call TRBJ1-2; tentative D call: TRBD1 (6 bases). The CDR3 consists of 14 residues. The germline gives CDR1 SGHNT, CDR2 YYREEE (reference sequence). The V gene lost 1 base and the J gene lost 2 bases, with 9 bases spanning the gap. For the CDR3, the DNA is TGTGCCAGCAGCTTGCGACAGGACAACTATGGCTACACCTTC. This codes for CASSLRQDNYGYTF.

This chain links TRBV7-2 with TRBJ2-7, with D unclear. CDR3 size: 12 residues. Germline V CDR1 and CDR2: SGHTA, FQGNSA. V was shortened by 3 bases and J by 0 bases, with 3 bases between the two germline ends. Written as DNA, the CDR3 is TGTGCCAGCAGCTTTGCCTCCTACGAGCAGTACTTC. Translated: CASSFASYEQYF.

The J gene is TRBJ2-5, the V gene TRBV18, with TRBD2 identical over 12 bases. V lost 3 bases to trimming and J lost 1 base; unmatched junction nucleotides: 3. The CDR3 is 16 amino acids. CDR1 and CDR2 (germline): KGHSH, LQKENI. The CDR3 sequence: CASSPSLAGGQETQYF. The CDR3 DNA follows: TGTGCCAGCTCACCTTCACTAGCGGGGGGCCAAGAGACCCAGTACTTC.

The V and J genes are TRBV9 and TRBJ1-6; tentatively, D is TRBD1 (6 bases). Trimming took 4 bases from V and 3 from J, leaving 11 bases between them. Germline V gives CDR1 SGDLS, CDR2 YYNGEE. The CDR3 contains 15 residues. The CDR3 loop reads CASSLGQLYNSPLHF. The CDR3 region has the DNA TGTGCCAGCAGCCTCGGACAGCTCTATAATTCACCCCTCCACTTT.

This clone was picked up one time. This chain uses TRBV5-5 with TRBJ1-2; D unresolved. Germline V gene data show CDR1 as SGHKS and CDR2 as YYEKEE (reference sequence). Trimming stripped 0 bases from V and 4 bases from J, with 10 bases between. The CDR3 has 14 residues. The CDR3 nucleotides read TGTGCCAGCAGCTTGGAAGGTGTGGGCTATGGCTACACCTTC. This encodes CASSLEGVGYGYTF.

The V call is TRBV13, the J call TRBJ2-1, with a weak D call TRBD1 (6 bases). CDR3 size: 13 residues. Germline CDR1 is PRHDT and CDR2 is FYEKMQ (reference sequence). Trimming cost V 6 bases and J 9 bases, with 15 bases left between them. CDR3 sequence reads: CASSPGQEVEQFF. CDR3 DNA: TGTGCCAGCAGTCCGGGACAAGAAGTTGAGCAGTTCTTC. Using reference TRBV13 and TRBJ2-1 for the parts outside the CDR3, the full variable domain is AAGVIQSPRHLIKEKRETATLKCYPIPRHDTVYWYQQGPGQDPQFLISFYEKMQSDKGSIPDRFSAQQFSDYHSELNMSSLELGDSALYFCASSPGQEVEQFFGPGTRLTVL.

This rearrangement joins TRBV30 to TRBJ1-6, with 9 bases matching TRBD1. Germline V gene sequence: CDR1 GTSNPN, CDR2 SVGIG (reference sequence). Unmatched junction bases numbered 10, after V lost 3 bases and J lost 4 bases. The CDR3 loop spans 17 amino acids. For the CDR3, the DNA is TGTGCCTGGAGGAGTGAAGGACAGGGGTTTTATAATTCACCCCTCCACTTT. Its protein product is CAWRSEGQGFYNSPLHF. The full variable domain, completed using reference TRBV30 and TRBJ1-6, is SQTIHQWPATLVQPVGSPLSLECTVEGTSNPNLYWYRQAAGRGLQLLFYSVGIGQISSEVPQNLSASRPQDRQFILSSKKLLLSDSGFYLCAWRSEGQGFYNSPLHFGNGTRLTVT.

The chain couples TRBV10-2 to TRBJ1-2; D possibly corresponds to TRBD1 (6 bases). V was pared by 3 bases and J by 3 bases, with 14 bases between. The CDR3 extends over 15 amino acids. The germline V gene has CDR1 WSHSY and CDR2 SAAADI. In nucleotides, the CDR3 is TGCGCCAGCAGTGATGACCTGAGGGGGGACTATGGCTACACCTTC. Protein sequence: CASSDDLRGDYGYTF.

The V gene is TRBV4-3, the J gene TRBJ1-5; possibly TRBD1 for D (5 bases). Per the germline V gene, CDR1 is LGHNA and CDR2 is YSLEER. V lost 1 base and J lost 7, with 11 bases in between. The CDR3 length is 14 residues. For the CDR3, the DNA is TGCGCCAGCAGCCAAGGCGGCAGGGACCAGCCCCAGCATTTT. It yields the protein CASSQGGRDQPQHF.

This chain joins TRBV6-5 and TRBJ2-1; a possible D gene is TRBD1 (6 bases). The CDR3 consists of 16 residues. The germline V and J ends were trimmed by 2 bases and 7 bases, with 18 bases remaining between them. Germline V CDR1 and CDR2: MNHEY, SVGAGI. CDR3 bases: TGTGCCAGCAGTTACATGGCAGGGGCCGTTAAAAATGAGCAGTTCTTC. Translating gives CASSYMAGAVKNEQFF.

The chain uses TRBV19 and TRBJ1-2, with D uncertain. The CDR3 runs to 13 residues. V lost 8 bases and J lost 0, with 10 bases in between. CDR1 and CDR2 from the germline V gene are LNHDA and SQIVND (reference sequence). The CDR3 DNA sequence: TGTGCCAGTCGATCCCTTTCTAACTATGGCTACACCTTC. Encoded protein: CASRSLSNYGYTF.

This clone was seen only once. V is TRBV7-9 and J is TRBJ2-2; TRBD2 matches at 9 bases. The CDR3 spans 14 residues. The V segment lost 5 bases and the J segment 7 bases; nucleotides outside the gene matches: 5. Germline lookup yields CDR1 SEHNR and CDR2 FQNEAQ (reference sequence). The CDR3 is CASSGGLAIGELFF. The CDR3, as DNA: TGTGCCAGCAGCGGCGGACTAGCGATCGGGGAGCTGTTTTTT.

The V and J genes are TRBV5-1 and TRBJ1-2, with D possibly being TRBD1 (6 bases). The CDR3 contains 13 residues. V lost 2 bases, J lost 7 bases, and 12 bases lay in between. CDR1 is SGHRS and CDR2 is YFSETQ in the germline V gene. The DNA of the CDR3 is TGCGCCAGCAGCTTAATGGGGGCATCTGGCTACACCTTC. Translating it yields CASSLMGASGYTF.